One and the same sample provided the 10 T cell receptor beta chains below, sequenced in a study of T-cell reconstitution after alpha-beta-depleted transplantation in children. Library preparation (for TCRbeta) was performed with unique molecular identifiers. TCRdb recomputed calls from the PCR reads with MiXCR, one row per CDR3 protein. The sample yields fewer than 750,000 distinct CDR3 sequences, around 27% seen once. This specimen consisted of PBMCs, obtained before TCRalphabeta/CD19-depleted stem cell transplant. These receptors originate from a boy under three years old with Wiskott-Aldrich syndrome, due to receive a stem cell transplant.

The gene calls are TRBV7-9 and TRBJ2-2; no clear D. Germline CDR1 reads SEHNR; CDR2 reads FQNEAQ (reference sequence). The CDR3 has 12 residues. The V end lost 2 bases, the J end lost 6 bases, and 4 bases lay between the germline ends. CDR3 nucleotide sequence: TGTGCCAGCAGCTTAACCGCCGGGGAGCTGTTTTTT. Encoded protein: CASSLTAGELFF.

In this sample, this clonotype turned up a few times. This rearrangement joins TRBV13 to TRBJ2-6, with 7 nucleotides matching TRBD1. V shed 6 bases, J shed 2 bases, and the junction held 7 bases outside the gene matches. This CDR3 is 16 amino acids long. Germline CDR1 PRHDT, CDR2 FYEKMQ (reference sequence). This chain's CDR3 is CASRRDSSAGANVLTF. CDR3 bases: TGTGCCAGCAGGAGGGACAGTAGCGCTGGGGCCAACGTCCTGACTTTC.

The V gene is TRBV11-2, the J gene TRBJ2-1; 10 bases agree with TRBD2. There are 17 residues in the CDR3. Unmatched junction bases numbered 12, after V lost 2 bases and J lost 8 bases. Germline V CDR1 and CDR2: SGHAT, FQNNGV. In nucleotides, the CDR3 is TGTGCCAGCAGCTTAAGTACGACTAGCGGGTTTATGGATGAGCAGTTCTTC. Amino acids: CASSLSTTSGFMDEQFF.

This sequence joins TRBV5-1 and TRBJ2-5, with D uncertain. Looked up from germline, CDR1 is SGHRS and CDR2 is YFSETQ. The CDR3 loop spans 16 amino acids. Between the trimmed V and J ends, which lost 0 bases and 2 bases, there was a span of 14 bases. The CDR3 loop reads CASSLVATAPQETQYF. CDR3 sequence (DNA): TGCGCCAGCAGCTTGGTGGCTACAGCTCCACAAGAGACCCAGTACTTC.

This clonotype turned up a few times. The gene calls are TRBV5-1 and TRBJ1-4, with 8 bases identical to TRBD1. The CDR3 contains 15 residues. CDR1 is SGHRS, CDR2 YFSETQ, per germline. V lost 0 bases to trimming and J lost 8 bases; unmatched junction nucleotides: 6. This chain's CDR3 is CASSLVGDRGEKLFF. DNA of the CDR3: TGCGCCAGCAGCTTGGTTGGAGACAGGGGCGAAAAACTGTTTTTT.

V usage is TRBV5-1 and J usage is TRBJ2-2; 11 positions match TRBD2. CDR3 length equals 16 residues. Trimming cost V 4 bases and J 8 bases; bases outside gene matches: 10. Germline CDR1 SGHRS, CDR2 YFSETQ. This CDR3 reads CASSPRLAGWTGELFF. DNA for the CDR3: TGCGCCAGCAGCCCCAGACTAGCGGGATGGACTGGGGAGCTGTTTTTT.

This clonotype was seen a few times. The chain combines TRBV10-3 with TRBJ2-3; D unresolved. The CDR3 totals 13 residues. Germline CDR1 and CDR2: ENHRY and SYGVKD. V lost 2 bases, J lost 4 bases, and 7 bases lay in between. CDR3 region: CAISERSADTQYF. The CDR3 nucleotides read TGTGCCATCAGTGAGAGAAGTGCAGATACGCAGTATTTT.

This clonotype was counted between two and nine times. The genes are TRBV5-6 and TRBJ2-3; no reliable D call. The CDR3 contains 14 residues. V was shortened by 0 bases and J by 4 bases, with 9 bases between the two germline ends. Germline V gene sequence: CDR1 SGHDT, CDR2 YYEEEE. The CDR3 bases are TGTGCCAGCAGCTTGGGAAGGATCGCAGATACGCAGTATTTT. Protein sequence: CASSLGRIADTQYF.

This rearrangement joins TRBV20-1 to TRBJ1-3; a possible D gene is TRBD1 (6 bases). The CDR3 spans 15 residues. Germline V gene lookup returns CDR1 DFQATT and CDR2 SNEGSKA (reference sequence). The germline V and J ends were trimmed by 1 base and 4 bases, with 14 bases remaining between them. DNA for the CDR3: TGCAGTGCTAGAGTTCTCGGGGGCTCGGGAAACACCATATATTTT. The encoded protein is CSARVLGGSGNTIYF.

This clonotype was counted once. This rearrangement joins TRBV9 to TRBJ2-5, with D unresolved. This CDR3 has 15 amino acids. Trimming removed 0 bases at V and 3 bases at J, with 12 bases between. The germline V gene has CDR1 SGDLS and CDR2 YYNGEE. The CDR3 DNA sequence: TGTGCCAGCAGCGTAGAGACTCGATCTAAAGAGACCCAGTACTTC. Amino acids: CASSVETRSKETQYF.